Reported below is one TCR beta chain. These data come from a study of cytomegalovirus exposure and HLA in healthy donors. A multiplex PCR was run with 60 Vbeta primers and 13 Jbeta primers. Profiling relied on immunoSEQ multiplex PCR, and the TCRdb table lists in-frame clones only, not all of them. Here the sample spans about 85,000 clones, 70% to 80% being singletons. This CDR3 contains 16 residues. The germline V gene encodes CDR1 SNHLY and CDR2 FYNNEI. Trimming at V came to 6 bases and at J to 1 base, leaving 8 bases not matched to a gene. This chain uses TRBV2 with TRBJ1-2, with 10 bases lining up with TRBD1. The TCR comes from a woman in her forties or fifties in good health and CMV-seropositive. Specimen: PBMCs. CDR3 in DNA: TGTGCCAGCAGAGGGGACAGGGGTACCTTTAACTATGGCTACACCTTC. It translates to CASRGDRGTFNYGYTF. Filled out from reference TRBV2 and TRBJ1-2, the complete variable domain reads EPEVTQTPSHQVTQMGQEVILRCVPISNHLYFYWYRQILGQKVEFLVSFYNNEISEKSEIFDDQFSVERPDGSNFTLKIRSTKLEDSAMYFCASRGDRGTFNYGYTFGSGTRLTVV.